The rows below give T cell receptor beta chains drawn from one sample of a study of regulatory T cells in long-lasting Graves disease. TCRdb called the multiplex PCR reads again in MiXCR, with one record for every CDR3 protein. The sample lists 250,000 or so distinct CDR3 sequences, approximately 18% seen once, with 12% to 15% in the top ten. The same sample was also studied in work on T cells in Graves' hyperthyroidism and ophthalmopathy.

The source was peripheral blood mononuclear cells (PBMCs), collected at new diagnosis, from a patient treated with antithyroid drugs. These receptors originate from a woman aged 30 to 39 with Graves disease. Both conserved end residues are part of each CDR3. The D gene is left open where the match is weak. Clone size is stated in some rows and not others, as once, few, many or a class when expanded.

j_call	d_call	clone_size	v_call	cdr3_nt	cdr3_aa
TRBJ1-1	.	many	TRBV19	TGTGCCAGTAAATCGTTGGGGAACACTGAAGCTTTCTTT	CASKSLGNTEAFF
TRBJ2-2	.	.	TRBV29-1	TGCAGCGTTACGGACAGGGAGGGCGCCGGGGAGCTGTTTTTT	CSVTDREGAGELFF
TRBJ2-7	.	many	TRBV5-1	TGCGCCAGCAGCAAGAACTCCTACGAGCAGTACTTC	CASSKNSYEQYF
TRBJ2-7	TRBD1	.	TRBV29-1	TGCAGCGCCGGGACAGGGCGATACGAGCAGTACTTC	CSAGTGRYEQYF
TRBJ1-6	.	few	TRBV7-3	TGTGCCAGCAGCCCAGCCGGGACTATCACTTCACCCCTCCACTTT	CASSPAGTITSPLHF
TRBJ1-1	.	many	TRBV12-3/TRBV12-4	TGTGCCAGCAGCTATTCCCCCGGTAACACTGAAGCTTTCTTT	CASSYSPGNTEAFF
TRBJ2-3	TRBD1	many	TRBV3-1	TGTGCCAGCAGCCCTTCGGGGACAGGGGGCACAGATACGCAGTATTTT	CASSPSGTGGTDTQYF
TRBJ1-5	TRBD1	.	TRBV5-4	TGTGCCAGCAGCGCCGGGACAGATCAGCCCCAGCATTTT	CASSAGTDQPQHF
TRBJ2-3	TRBD1	.	TRBV9	TGTGCCAGCAGCGCGCCGGGACAGAGGACTAGCACAGATACGCAGTATTTT	CASSAPGQRTSTDTQYF
TRBJ1-2	TRBD1	many	TRBV7-9	TGTGCCAGCAACCCCAACCCTCCGACAGGGCCTGGCTACACCTTC	CASNPNPPTGPGYTF
TRBJ1-1	.	many	TRBV5-1	TGCGCCAGCAGCCCCCAACTCCTCCTCGACACTGAAGCTTTCTTT	CASSPQLLLDTEAFF
TRBJ2-3	.	many	TRBV2	TGTGCCAGCTCGGGGGCAGAAGATACGCAGTATTTT	CASSGAEDTQYF
TRBJ1-2	TRBD1	many	TRBV27	TGTGCCAGCAGCCCCGGACAGGGCACCCTATCTGGCTACACCTTC	CASSPGQGTLSGYTF
TRBJ1-4	TRBD1	many	TRBV2	TGTGCCAGCAGTGGTAGTATAGGGACAGCAACTAATGAAAAACTGTTTTTT	CASSGSIGTATNEKLFF
TRBJ2-5	.	.	TRBV2	TGTGCCAGCAGCGTAACCGGGGCCACCAAAGAGACCCAGTACTTC	CASSVTGATKETQYF
TRBJ1-5	.	few	TRBV19	TGTGCCAGTAGTATAGCGGGGGGTTGGAGCAATCAGCCCCAGCATTTT	CASSIAGGWSNQPQHF
TRBJ2-1	TRBD2	many	TRBV5-5	TGTGCCAGCAGCCGTAGCGGGGGGGTAGACAATGAGCAGTTCTTC	CASSRSGGVDNEQFF
TRBJ2-3	.	many	TRBV5-6	TGTGCCAGCAGCTTGCCGGGACTGTTCACAGATACGCAGTATTTT	CASSLPGLFTDTQYF
TRBJ1-1	.	once	TRBV28	TGTGCCAGTCTGGTCGGGGGCGAAGTTACTGAAGCTTTCTTT	CASLVGGEVTEAFF
TRBJ1-5	.	many	TRBV6-2/TRBV6-3	TGTGCCAGCAGCCTCCGGCCTAATAGCAATCAGCCCCAGCATTTT	CASSLRPNSNQPQHF
TRBJ1-2	TRBD1	many	TRBV27	TGTGCCAGCAGTCGAACAGGGGGAGGATATGGCTACACCTTC	CASSRTGGGYGYTF
TRBJ2-1	.	many	TRBV20-1	TGCAGTCCGACCTCGTCCTCCGGGACTAATGAGCAGTTCTTC	CSPTSSSGTNEQFF
TRBJ2-1	TRBD1	.	TRBV19	TGTGCCAGTAGTATCCTAAAGTCGGGACAGGGGGCTGGAGGCTCCTACAATGAGCAGTTCTTC	CASSILKSGQGAGGSYNEQFF
TRBJ1-1	.	.	TRBV19	TGTGCCAGTTCCACATACCGGACGTTGAACACTGAAGCTTTCTTT	CASSTYRTLNTEAFF
TRBJ1-2	.	many	TRBV20-1	TGCAGTGCTAGACGGGCAGGGGCCCCTAACTATGGCTACACCTTC	CSARRAGAPNYGYTF
TRBJ2-5	.	.	TRBV2	TGTGCCAGCAGTGAAGTTGGGACTTGGAAGACCCAGTACTTC	CASSEVGTWKTQYF
TRBJ2-6	TRBD2	.	TRBV12-3/TRBV12-4	TGTGCCAGCAGTTCGCCTAGCGGTTACTCCTCTGGGGCCAACGTCCTGACTTTC	CASSSPSGYSSGANVLTF
TRBJ1-4	.	many	TRBV2	TGTGCCAGCAGTCCAACAATGGCCCTTAATGAAAAACTGTTTTTT	CASSPTMALNEKLFF
TRBJ1-2	TRBD1	many	TRBV3-1	TGTGCCAGCAGCCAAGCGACAGGGGACGAAGGCTACACCTTC	CASSQATGDEGYTF
TRBJ1-1	TRBD1	many	TRBV18	TGTGCCAGCTCAGCTACAGGGGTCGGCGAAGCTTTCTTT	CASSATGVGEAFF
TRBJ2-7	.	few	TRBV27	TGTGCCAGCAGTTTTCGGGGGCCGGGTGAGCAGTACTTC	CASSFRGPGEQYF
TRBJ2-1	.	many	TRBV7-2	TGTGCCAGCAGCTTGGGACTCCCGGCCAATGAGCAGTTCTTC	CASSLGLPANEQFF
TRBJ2-7	.	many	TRBV6-2/TRBV6-3	TGTGCCAGCAGTTACTCGCCGTGGGGGGACTCCTACGAGCAGTACTTC	CASSYSPWGDSYEQYF
TRBJ2-7	.	few	TRBV5-1	TGCGCCAGCAGCGGAACAGGGTACTCCTACGAGCAGTACTTC	CASSGTGYSYEQYF
TRBJ1-1	.	.	TRBV7-9	TGTGCCAACAGTCCGGGTCTGTGGAGGGGCACTGAAGCTTTCTTT	CANSPGLWRGTEAFF
TRBJ2-6	TRBD1	.	TRBV5-1	TGCGCCAGCAGCTCTCCGGACAGGGCACCTGGGGCCAACGTCCTGACTTTC	CASSSPDRAPGANVLTF
TRBJ1-1	TRBD1	many	TRBV27	TGTGCCAGCAGTAAAACACAGGGGTTTTGGCCTGAAGCTTTCTTT	CASSKTQGFWPEAFF
TRBJ2-7	TRBD1	many	TRBV18	TGTGCCAGCTCACCGACAGGGGTGGGATACGAGCAGTACTTC	CASSPTGVGYEQYF
TRBJ2-3	.	many	TRBV6-5	TGTGCCAGCAGTTCCACCAGGGTAAAGAGAGATACGCAGTATTTT	CASSSTRVKRDTQYF
TRBJ1-2	TRBD1	many	TRBV2	TGTGCCAGCAGCCTCCATCGACAGGGCGGTAACTATGGCTACACCTTC	CASSLHRQGGNYGYTF
TRBJ2-3	.	many	TRBV27	TGTGCCAGCAGTTTCGGCAGGGGCCAAACAGATACGCAGTATTTT	CASSFGRGQTDTQYF
TRBJ1-1	.	many	TRBV7-3	TGTGCCAGCAGCTTAAATTCCATTGCAGGTTACATGAACACTGAAGCTTTCTTT	CASSLNSIAGYMNTEAFF
TRBJ2-3	.	.	TRBV6-4	TGTGCCAGCAGTGACGACCAGGGGGATACGCAGTATTTT	CASSDDQGDTQYF
TRBJ2-7	.	many	TRBV28	TGTGCCAGCAGTTTTGGAGGGGGCAACGAGCAGTACTTC	CASSFGGGNEQYF
TRBJ1-1	.	many	TRBV19	TGTGCCAGTGGCCGGGACGGCTACACTGAAGCTTTCTTT	CASGRDGYTEAFF
TRBJ1-1	.	many	TRBV14	TGTGCCAGCAGTTCCTTTGAGGGGAGAAGGATGAACACTGAAGCTTTCTTT	CASSSFEGRRMNTEAFF
TRBJ1-1	.	many	TRBV29-1	TGCAGCGTTGAAGCCGGGGGACTGAACACTGAAGCTTTCTTT	CSVEAGGLNTEAFF
TRBJ1-5	TRBD1	many	TRBV27	TGTGCCAGCAGCCCAACGGGACAGGGGGCCAGAAGGGATCAGCCCCAGCATTTT	CASSPTGQGARRDQPQHF
TRBJ1-2	.	few	TRBV12-5	TGTGCTAGTGGTTTGGTCGGGACGGCGGGCTACACCTTC	CASGLVGTAGYTF
TRBJ1-5	.	many	TRBV6-1	TGTGCCAGCAGCAATCGAAGGGTGTCGGCTCAGCCCCAGCATTTT	CASSNRRVSAQPQHF
TRBJ1-2	.	.	TRBV19	TGTGCCAGTAGTATAACCGGGTATGGCTACACCTTC	CASSITGYGYTF
TRBJ1-1	.	many	TRBV5-5	TGTGCCAGCAGCTTGAAGATGGGGTACACTGAAGCTTTCTTT	CASSLKMGYTEAFF
TRBJ1-1	TRBD1	many	TRBV6-2/TRBV6-3	TGTGCCAGCAGCGGGCCCGGGACAGCCATGAACACTGAAGCTTTCTTT	CASSGPGTAMNTEAFF
TRBJ1-6	.	many	TRBV5-5	TGTGCCAGCAGCTACCAACGTCTCGATTCACCCCTCCACTTT	CASSYQRLDSPLHF
TRBJ1-1	.	.	TRBV10-3	TGTGCCATCAGTGAGACAGGGAGTAACACTGAAGCTTTCTTT	CAISETGSNTEAFF